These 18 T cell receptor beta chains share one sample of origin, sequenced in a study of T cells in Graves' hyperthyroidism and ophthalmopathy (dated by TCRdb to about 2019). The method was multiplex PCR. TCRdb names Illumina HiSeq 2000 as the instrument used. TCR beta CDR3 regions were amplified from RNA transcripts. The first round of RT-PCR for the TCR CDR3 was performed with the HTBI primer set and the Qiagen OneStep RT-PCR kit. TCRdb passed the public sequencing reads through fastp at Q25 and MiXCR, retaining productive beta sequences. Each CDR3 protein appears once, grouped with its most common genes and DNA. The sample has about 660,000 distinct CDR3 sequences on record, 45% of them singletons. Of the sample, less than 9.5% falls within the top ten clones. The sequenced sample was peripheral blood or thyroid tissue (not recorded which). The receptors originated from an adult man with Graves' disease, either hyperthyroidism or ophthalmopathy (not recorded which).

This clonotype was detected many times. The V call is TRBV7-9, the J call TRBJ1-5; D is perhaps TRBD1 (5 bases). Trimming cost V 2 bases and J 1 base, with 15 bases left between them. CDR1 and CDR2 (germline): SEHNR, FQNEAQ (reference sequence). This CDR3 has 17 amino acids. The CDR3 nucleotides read TGTGCCAGCAGCTTATACGAGGGGAGCGGGAGCAATCAGCCCCAGCATTTT. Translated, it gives CASSLYEGSGSNQPQHF.

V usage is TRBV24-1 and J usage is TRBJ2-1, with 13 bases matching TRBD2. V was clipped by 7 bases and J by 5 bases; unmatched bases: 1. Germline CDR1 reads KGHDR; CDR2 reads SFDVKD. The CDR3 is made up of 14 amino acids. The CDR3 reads CATRGTSGNNEQFF. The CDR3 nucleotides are TGTGCCACCAGAGGGACTAGCGGGAACAATGAGCAGTTCTTC.

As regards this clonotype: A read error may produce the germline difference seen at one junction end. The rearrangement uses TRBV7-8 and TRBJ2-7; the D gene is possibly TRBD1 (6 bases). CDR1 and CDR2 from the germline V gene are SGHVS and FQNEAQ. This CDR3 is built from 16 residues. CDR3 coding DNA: TGCGCCAGCAGCCAAGAAGCGATAGGGACACTGGCCGAGCAGTACTTC. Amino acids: CASSQEAIGTLAEQYF.

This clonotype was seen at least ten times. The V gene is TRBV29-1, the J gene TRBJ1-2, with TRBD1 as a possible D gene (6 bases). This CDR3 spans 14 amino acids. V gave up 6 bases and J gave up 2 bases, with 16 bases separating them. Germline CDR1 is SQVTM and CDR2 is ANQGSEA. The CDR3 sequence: CSVRDTRKNYGYTF. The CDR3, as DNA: TGCAGCGTAAGGGACACCAGGAAGAACTATGGCTACACCTTC.

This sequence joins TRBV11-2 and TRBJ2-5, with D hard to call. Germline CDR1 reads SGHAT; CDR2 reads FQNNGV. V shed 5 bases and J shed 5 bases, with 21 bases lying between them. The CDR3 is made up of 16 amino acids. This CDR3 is CASSPRTLATGETQYF. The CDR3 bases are TGTGCCAGCAGCCCGAGAACCCTTGCGACTGGGGAGACCCAGTACTTC.

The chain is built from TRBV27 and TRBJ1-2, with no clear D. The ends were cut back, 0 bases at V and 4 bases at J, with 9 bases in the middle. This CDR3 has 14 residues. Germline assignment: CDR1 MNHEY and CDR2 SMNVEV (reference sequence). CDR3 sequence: CASSLSVEGYGYTF. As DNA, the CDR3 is TGTGCCAGCAGTTTATCTGTGGAGGGCTATGGCTACACCTTC.

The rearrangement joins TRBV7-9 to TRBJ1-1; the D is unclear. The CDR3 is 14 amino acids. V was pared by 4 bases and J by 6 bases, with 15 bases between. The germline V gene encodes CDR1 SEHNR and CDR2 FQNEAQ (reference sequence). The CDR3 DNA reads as TGTGCCAGCAGCTCCCGGGCCGATATGGCTGAAGCTTTCTTT. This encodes CASSSRADMAEAFF.

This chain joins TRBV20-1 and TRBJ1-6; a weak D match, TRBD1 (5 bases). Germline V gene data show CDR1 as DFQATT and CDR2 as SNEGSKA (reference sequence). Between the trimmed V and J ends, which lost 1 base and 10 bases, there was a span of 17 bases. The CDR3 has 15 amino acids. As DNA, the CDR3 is TGCAGTGCTAGAGGGGGGGGTTTCAGGAACTCACCCCTCCACTTT. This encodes CSARGGGFRNSPLHF.

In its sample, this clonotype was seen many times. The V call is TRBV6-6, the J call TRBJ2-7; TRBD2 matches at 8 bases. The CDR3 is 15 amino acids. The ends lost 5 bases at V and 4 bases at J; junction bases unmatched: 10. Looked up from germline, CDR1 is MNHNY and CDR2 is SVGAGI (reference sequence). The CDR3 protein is CASSEEDGRVYEQYF. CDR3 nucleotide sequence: TGTGCCAGCAGTGAAGAGGACGGGAGGGTGTACGAGCAGTACTTC.

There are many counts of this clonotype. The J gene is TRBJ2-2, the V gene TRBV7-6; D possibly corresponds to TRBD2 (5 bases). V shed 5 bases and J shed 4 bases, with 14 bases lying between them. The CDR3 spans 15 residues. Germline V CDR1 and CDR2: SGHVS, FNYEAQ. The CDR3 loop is CASSPTATSTGELFF. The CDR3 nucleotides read TGTGCCAGCAGCCCCACAGCCACTAGCACCGGGGAGCTGTTTTTT.

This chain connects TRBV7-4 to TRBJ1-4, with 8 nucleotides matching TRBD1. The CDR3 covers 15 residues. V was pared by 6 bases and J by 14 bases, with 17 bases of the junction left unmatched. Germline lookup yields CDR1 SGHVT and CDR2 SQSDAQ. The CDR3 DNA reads TGTGCCAGCAGTACCTTCCTGACAGGGGCAAGGGGGCTGTTTTTT. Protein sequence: CASSTFLTGARGLFF.

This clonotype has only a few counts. This chain's CDR3 is CASSGPTGAFNVGQYF. The CDR3 coding sequence is TGTGCCAGCAGCGGGCCCACGGGGGCTTTTAATGTCGGGCAGTACTTC. The V and J genes are TRBV7-9 and TRBJ2-7, with D tentatively TRBD1 or TRBD2 (6 bases each). The CDR3 totals 16 residues. The V and J ends lost 5 bases and 9 bases respectively, with 26 bases between them. The V gene's germline CDR1 is SEHNR and CDR2 FQNEAQ (reference sequence).

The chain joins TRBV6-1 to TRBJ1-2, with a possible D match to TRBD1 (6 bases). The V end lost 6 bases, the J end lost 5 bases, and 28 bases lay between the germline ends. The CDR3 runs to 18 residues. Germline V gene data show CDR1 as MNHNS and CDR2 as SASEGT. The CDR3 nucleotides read TGTGCCAGCAGCCCCCACTGGGCGGGGGCGCGAAAGAGTTATGGCTACACCTTC. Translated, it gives CASSPHWAGARKSYGYTF.

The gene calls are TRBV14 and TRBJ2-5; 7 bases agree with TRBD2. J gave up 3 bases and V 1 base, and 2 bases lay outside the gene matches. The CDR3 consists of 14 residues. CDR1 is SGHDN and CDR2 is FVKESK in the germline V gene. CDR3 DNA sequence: TGTGCCAGCAGCCAAGCGAGCGGGAAAGAGACCCAGTACTTC. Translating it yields CASSQASGKETQYF.

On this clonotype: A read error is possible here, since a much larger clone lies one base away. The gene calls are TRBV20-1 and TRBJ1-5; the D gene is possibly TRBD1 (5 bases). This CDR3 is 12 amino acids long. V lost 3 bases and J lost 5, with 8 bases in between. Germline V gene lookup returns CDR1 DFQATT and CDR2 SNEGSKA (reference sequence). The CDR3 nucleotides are TGCAGTGCTAGTGGCAGGGATCAGCCCCAGCATTTT. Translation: CSASGRDQPQHF.

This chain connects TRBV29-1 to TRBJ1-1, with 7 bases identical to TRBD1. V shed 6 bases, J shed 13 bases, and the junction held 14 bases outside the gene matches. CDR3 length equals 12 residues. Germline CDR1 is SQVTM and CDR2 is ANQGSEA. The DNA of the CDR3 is TGCAGCGTCGAATCGACAGGGTCCGAACGTTTCTTT. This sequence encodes CSVESTGSERFF.

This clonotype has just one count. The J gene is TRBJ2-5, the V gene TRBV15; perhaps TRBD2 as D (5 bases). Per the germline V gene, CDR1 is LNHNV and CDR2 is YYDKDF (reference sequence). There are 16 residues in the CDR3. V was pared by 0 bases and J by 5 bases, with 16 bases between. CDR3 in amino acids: CATSRDRGLNTETQYF. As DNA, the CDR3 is TGTGCCACCAGCAGAGATCGGGGATTGAACACTGAGACCCAGTACTTC.

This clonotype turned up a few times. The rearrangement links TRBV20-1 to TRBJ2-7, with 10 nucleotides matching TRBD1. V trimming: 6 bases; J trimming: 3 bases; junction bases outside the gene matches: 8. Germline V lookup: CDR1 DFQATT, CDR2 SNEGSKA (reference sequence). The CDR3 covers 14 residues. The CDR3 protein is CSAPGTGANYEQYF. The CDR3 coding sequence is TGCAGTGCGCCCGGGACAGGGGCCAACTACGAGCAGTACTTC.